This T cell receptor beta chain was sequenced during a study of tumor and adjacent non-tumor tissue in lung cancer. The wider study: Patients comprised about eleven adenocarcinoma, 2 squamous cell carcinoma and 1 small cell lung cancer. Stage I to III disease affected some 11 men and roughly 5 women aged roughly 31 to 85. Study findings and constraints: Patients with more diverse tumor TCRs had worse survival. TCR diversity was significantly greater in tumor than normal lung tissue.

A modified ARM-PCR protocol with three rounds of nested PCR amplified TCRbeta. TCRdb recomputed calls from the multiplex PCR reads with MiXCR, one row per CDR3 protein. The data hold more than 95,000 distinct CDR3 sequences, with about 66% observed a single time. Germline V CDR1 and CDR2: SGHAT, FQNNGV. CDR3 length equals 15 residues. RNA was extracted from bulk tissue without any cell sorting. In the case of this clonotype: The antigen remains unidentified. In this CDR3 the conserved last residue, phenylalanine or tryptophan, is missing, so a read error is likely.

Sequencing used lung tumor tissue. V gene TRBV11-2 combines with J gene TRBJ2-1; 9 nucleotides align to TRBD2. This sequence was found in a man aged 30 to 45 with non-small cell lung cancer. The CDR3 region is CTCSFIAGGNNEQFS. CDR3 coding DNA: TGTACCTGCAGCTTTATTGCGGGAGGGAATAATGAGCAGTTCTCC.